These 23 T cell receptor beta chains share one sample of origin, sequenced in a study of blood T cell repertoires in COVID-19. Generated by immunoSEQ multiplex PCR, the TCRdb table keeps only in-frame clones and is missing some. The sample yields 240,000 or so clones, 86% seen once. The specimen sequenced was peripheral blood. All receptors come from a man at least 80 years old with acute or convalescent COVID-19.

V is TRBV20-1 and J is TRBJ2-7, with D perhaps TRBD1 (5 bases). V was shortened by 4 bases and J by 3 bases, with 10 bases between the two germline ends. The CDR3 sequence is 12 residues long. Germline V gene data show CDR1 as DFQATT and CDR2 as SNEGSKA (reference sequence). This chain's CDR3 is CSATDRFYEQYF. CDR3 sequence (DNA): TGCAGTGCTACTGACAGATTCTACGAGCAGTACTTC.

This clone has just one count. The rearrangement uses TRBV2 and TRBJ2-5; 7 bases are shared with TRBD2. This CDR3 spans 17 amino acids. Looked up from germline, CDR1 is SNHLY and CDR2 is FYNNEI. Trimming removed 0 bases from V and 4 bases from J; junction bases left unmatched: 11. CDR3 in DNA: TGTGCCAGCAGTGAAGCGAGGACGGGAGGTGGCAGAGAGACCCAGTACTTC. Translation: CASSEARTGGGRETQYF.

This rearrangement joins TRBV15 to TRBJ2-7; D is unclear. With 1 base removed from V and 0 bases from J, the gap between germline ends came to 10 bases. In germline, CDR1 is LNHNV, CDR2 YYDKDF (reference sequence). The CDR3 has 15 amino acids. As DNA, the CDR3 is TGTGCCACCAGCAGAGCAGCGAAGCCCTCCTACGAGCAGTACTTC. Translating it yields CATSRAAKPSYEQYF.

Only one count was recorded for this clone. J is TRBJ2-7 and V is TRBV3-1 (or the pseudogene TRBV3-2); 8 nucleotides line up with TRBD2. J gave up 8 bases and V 1 base, and 10 bases lay outside the gene matches. This CDR3 region has 15 residues. Germline loops: CDR1 LGHDT, CDR2 YNNKEL (reference sequence). CDR3 in amino acids: CASSQAGSSGVKQYF. CDR3 sequence (DNA): TGTGCCAGCAGCCAAGCGGGGAGTAGCGGGGTGAAGCAGTACTTC.

This sequence joins TRBV6-5 and TRBJ1-2; tentatively, D is TRBD1 (5 bases). Germline lookup yields CDR1 MNHEY and CDR2 SVGAGI. V shed 7 bases and J shed 5 bases, with 20 bases lying between them. The CDR3 sequence is 15 residues long. The CDR3 protein is CASNVPGQRGYGYTF. CDR3 DNA sequence: TGTGCCAGCAACGTACCTGGCCAAAGGGGATATGGCTACACCTTC.

The rearrangement joins TRBV4-1 to TRBJ1-5; D is ambiguous. The CDR3 totals 13 residues. The germline V gene encodes CDR1 MGHRA and CDR2 YSYEKL. The V end lost 0 bases, the J end lost 6 bases, and 6 bases lay between the germline ends. In nucleotides, the CDR3 is TGCGCCAGCAGCCAAGATGAGGCTCAGCCCCAGCATTTT. Protein product: CASSQDEAQPQHF.

This clone was recorded a few times. DNA for the CDR3: TGCAGCGCTGCCCGGACAGGGGTCGTCGGGGAGCTGTTTTTT. Protein sequence: CSAARTGVVGELFF. The chain carries TRBV29-1 and TRBJ2-2, with 9 bases lining up with TRBD1. The trim removed 7 bases at V and 7 bases at J, leaving 10 bases unmatched. This CDR3 region has 14 residues. Germline loops: CDR1 SQVTM, CDR2 ANQGSEA.

The chain's CDR3 is CASSSRAQSGGYTF. Written as DNA, the CDR3 is TGTGCCAGCAGTTCGCGGGCCCAGTCAGGTGGCTACACCTTC. This rearrangement joins TRBV6-5 to TRBJ1-2, with no clear D. V was trimmed by 4 bases and J by 7 bases, leaving 16 bases between them. The CDR3 length is 14 residues. The germline V gene has CDR1 MNHEY and CDR2 SVGAGI.

The chain recombines TRBV5-6 with TRBJ2-7, with 8 bases aligning to TRBD1. CDR1 SGHDT and CDR2 YYEEEE come from the germline V gene. The CDR3 length is 13 residues. The V gene end was trimmed by 2 bases and the J gene end by 7 bases; junction bases not matched to a gene: 5. The CDR3 DNA reads TGTGCCAGCAGCTTACAGGGGGGTTGGGAGCAGTACTTC. Its translation is CASSLQGGWEQYF.

CDR3 protein: CATQGRYEQFF. CDR3 nucleotide sequence: TGTGCCACTCAGGGGAGATATGAGCAGTTCTTC. The chain links TRBV24-1 to TRBJ2-1, with a possible D match to TRBD1 (6 bases). The CDR3 length is 11 residues. Germline V gene data show CDR1 as KGHDR and CDR2 as SFDVKD. V lost 10 bases to trimming and J lost 8 bases, with 11 bases between them.

The gene calls are TRBV6-5 and TRBJ1-1; perhaps TRBD1 as D (6 bases). Germline CDR1 is MNHEY and CDR2 is SVGAGI. Between the trimmed V and J ends, which lost 5 bases and 4 bases, there was a span of 11 bases. The CDR3 loop spans 13 amino acids. In DNA form, the CDR3 reads TGTGCCAGCAGTAGGGACACACCCACTGAAGCTTTCTTT. This translates into CASSRDTPTEAFF.

The chain joins TRBV12-3 or TRBV12-4 to TRBJ2-5; 9 nucleotides line up with TRBD1. V shed 1 base and J 13 bases; nucleotides not matched to a gene: 7. This CDR3 has 13 amino acids. The CDR3 region is CASSLGQGVLGYF. The CDR3 bases are TGTGCCAGCAGTTTAGGACAGGGGGTCCTTGGGTACTTC.

The chain has TRBV28 and TRBJ1-1; unclear D gene. V was shortened by 10 bases and J by 2 bases, with 14 bases between the two germline ends. From germline, CDR1 is MDHEN and CDR2 SYDVKM. This CDR3 region has 13 residues. The CDR3 coding sequence is TGTGCCACCTTTAGGCCGACTAACACTGAAGCTTTCTTT. The encoded protein is CATFRPTNTEAFF.

This chain uses TRBV14 with TRBJ2-5, with D hard to call. The V end was cut by 1 base, the J end by 1 base, with 13 bases between. Germline values: CDR1 SGHDN, CDR2 FVKESK. The CDR3 loop spans 16 amino acids. Here the CDR3 reads CASSQGVTVFQETQYF. CDR3 DNA: TGTGCCAGCAGCCAAGGAGTTACAGTTTTCCAAGAGACCCAGTACTTC.

This clone was picked up a small number of times. The chain links TRBV19 to TRBJ1-2; 7 nucleotides match TRBD1. The CDR3 is made up of 15 amino acids. Germline V gene data show CDR1 as LNHDA and CDR2 as SQIVND (reference sequence). V gave up 0 bases and J gave up 4 bases; unmatched junction bases: 5. The CDR3 DNA sequence: TGTGCCAGTAGTATAGATCAGGGACAGTCCTATGGCTACACCTTC. This gives the protein CASSIDQGQSYGYTF.

The genes are TRBV4-2 and TRBJ2-7; D unclear. V lost 0 bases and J lost 6, with 15 bases in between. This CDR3 has 15 amino acids. CDR1 and CDR2 from the germline V gene are LGHNA and YNFKEQ. CDR3 in amino acids: CASSQDLSLPGEQYF. The CDR3 nucleotides are TGTGCCAGCAGCCAAGATCTAAGTCTCCCAGGCGAGCAGTACTTC.

This chain joins TRBV5-1 and TRBJ1-1, with 7 positions matching TRBD1. The CDR3 has 16 residues. Germline V gene lookup returns CDR1 SGHRS and CDR2 YFSETQ. Germline trimming cut 0 bases from V and 0 bases from J; bases unmatched to any gene: 5. CDR3 protein: CASSLERGRMNTEAFF. The CDR3 nucleotides read TGCGCCAGCAGCTTGGAAAGGGGGCGTATGAACACTGAAGCTTTCTTT.

This chain links TRBV6-6 with TRBJ2-7, with 7 bases that match TRBD1. J was trimmed by 5 bases and V by 5 bases; bases with no gene match: 9. Germline loops: CDR1 MNHNY, CDR2 SVGAGI (reference sequence). The CDR3 consists of 14 residues. For the CDR3, the DNA is TGTGCCAGCAGTCTACTCAGACAGGGCCACGAGCAGTACTTC. Residues: CASSLLRQGHEQYF.

The J gene is TRBJ2-6, the V gene TRBV5-1; TRBD1 is a possible D gene (5 bases). CDR1 and CDR2 from the germline V gene are SGHRS and YFSETQ. With 4 bases removed from V and 1 base from J, the gap between germline ends came to 12 bases. This CDR3 comprises 16 residues. The DNA for the CDR3 is TGCGCCAGCAGCCCAGGGATATCTTCTGGGGCCAACGTCCTGACTTTC. It is translated as CASSPGISSGANVLTF.

The rearrangement links TRBV9 to TRBJ1-5; maybe TRBD1 (5 bases). V lost 3 bases and J lost 6, with 19 bases in between. The CDR3 extends over 16 amino acids. Germline V lookup: CDR1 SGDLS, CDR2 YYNGEE. This chain's CDR3 is CASSGGSGNRFQPQHF. The CDR3 bases are TGTGCCAGCAGCGGGGGATCAGGGAACCGTTTTCAGCCCCAGCATTTT.

The gene calls are TRBV28 and TRBJ2-7, with 9 bases lining up with TRBD2. The CDR3 covers 14 residues. The germline CDR1 and CDR2 sequences are MDHEN and SYDVKM. Losses at the gene ends were 3 bases for V and 5 bases for J; bases not matched to a gene: 5. CDR3 region: CASSFASGNHEQYF. In nucleotides, the CDR3 is TGTGCCAGCAGTTTCGCTAGCGGGAATCACGAGCAGTACTTC.

The chain joins TRBV18 to TRBJ2-3; D unclear. The CDR3 sequence is 16 residues long. Germline assignment: CDR1 KGHSH and CDR2 LQKENI. V shed 3 bases and J shed 0 bases, with 13 bases lying between them. This chain's CDR3 is CASSPPGRSSTDTQYF. The CDR3 DNA is TGTGCCAGCTCACCTCCCGGCAGGTCTAGCACAGATACGCAGTATTTT.

The chain recombines TRBV9 with TRBJ2-7, with D unresolved. Germline V gene sequence: CDR1 SGDLS, CDR2 YYNGEE. The CDR3 spans 13 residues. V lost 4 bases to trimming and J lost 3 bases, with 11 bases between them. The CDR3 DNA reads as TGTGCCAGCAGCCCCTCGAGTGGCTACGAGCAGTACTTC. Protein sequence: CASSPSSGYEQYF. The whole variable domain, remainder taken from reference TRBV9 and TRBJ2-7, is DSGVTQTPKHLITATGQRVTLRCSPRSGDLSVYWYQQSLDQGLQFLIQYYNGEERAKGNILERFSAQQFPDLHSELNLSSLELGDSALYFCASSPSSGYEQYFGPGTRLTVT.